Sequencing of this T cell receptor beta chain was carried out in a study of blood T cell repertoires in COVID-19. Germline V gene sequence: CDR1 LGHDT, CDR2 YNNKEL (reference sequence). The CDR3 totals 14 residues. Unmatched junction bases numbered 2, after V lost 3 bases and J lost 6 bases. Some clones are missing from TCRdb's copy, which holds only in-frame ones; the method was immunoSEQ multiplex PCR. The sample lists around 140,000 clones; over 75% were seen once. The sequencing input was peripheral blood. The chain joins TRBV3-1 (or the pseudogene TRBV3-2) to TRBJ1-4; TRBD1 aligns across 9 bases. The sequence was collected from a human donor in a cohort sampled during active COVID-19. The CDR3 DNA follows: TGTGCCAGCAGCCACCGGGACAGGGATGAAAAACTGTTTTTT. Its protein product is CASSHRDRDEKLFF.